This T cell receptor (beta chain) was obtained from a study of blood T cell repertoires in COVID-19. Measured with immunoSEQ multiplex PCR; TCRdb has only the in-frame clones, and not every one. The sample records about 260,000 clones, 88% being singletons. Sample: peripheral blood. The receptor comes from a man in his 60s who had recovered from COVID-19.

CDR3 DNA: TGTGCTAGTGGTTTGGTACAGCCGGGGGGGGAAGAGACCCAGTACTTC. It is translated as CASGLVQPGGEETQYF. The J gene is TRBJ2-5, the V gene TRBV12-5, with 8 nucleotides matching TRBD2. CDR3 length equals 16 residues. The ends lost 0 bases at V and 3 bases at J; junction bases unmatched: 6. Germline V gene lookup returns CDR1 LGHNT and CDR2 FRNRAP.